The entry below gives a single T cell receptor (beta chain) sequence along with its context. The data derive from a study of T cell repertoires in cytomegalovirus infection. The germline CDR1 and CDR2 sequences are MNHEY and SVGEGT. J gave up 9 bases and V 7 bases, and 5 bases lay outside the gene matches. The CDR3 is made up of 13 amino acids. TCRdb processed the reads anew with MiXCR; each CDR3 protein has one entry. The sample carries a few hundred thousand distinct CDR3 sequences, about 25% recorded once. The genes are TRBV6-2 or TRBV6-3 and TRBJ2-3; 12 bases are a match to TRBD2. Sequencing input: PBMCs. The clonotype was recovered from a human donor in good health (CMV status not recorded). Some clones in this sample may be carry-over from other donors' samples. CDR3 in DNA: TGTGCCAGCATAGCTAGCGGGAGGGGAACGCAGTATTTT. Translation: CASIASGRGTQYF.